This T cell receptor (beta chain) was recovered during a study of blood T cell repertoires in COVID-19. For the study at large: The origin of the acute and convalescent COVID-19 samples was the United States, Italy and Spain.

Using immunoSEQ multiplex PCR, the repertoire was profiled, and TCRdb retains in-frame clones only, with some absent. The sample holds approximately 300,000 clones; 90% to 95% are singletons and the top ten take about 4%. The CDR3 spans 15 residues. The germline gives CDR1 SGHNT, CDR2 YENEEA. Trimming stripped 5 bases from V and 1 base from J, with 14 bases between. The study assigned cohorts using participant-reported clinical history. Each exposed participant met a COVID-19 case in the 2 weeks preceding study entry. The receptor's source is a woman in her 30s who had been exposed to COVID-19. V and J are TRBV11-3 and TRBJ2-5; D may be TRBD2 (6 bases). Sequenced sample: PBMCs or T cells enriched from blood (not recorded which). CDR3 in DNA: TGTGCCAGCAGCCCCCATGGAGGGACCCAAGAGACCCAGTACTTC. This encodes CASSPHGGTQETQYF.